This T cell receptor (beta chain) originates from a study of blood T cell repertoires in COVID-19. Overall study: Sample material is recorded as cDNA or gDNA derived from T cells, B-cell-depleted T cells, or PBMCs.

Across under 25 US areas, participants ranged in age from roughly 18 to 95 years. Donors were grouped by their self-reported clinical history. Per germline, CDR1 KGHDR and CDR2 SFDVKD. V trimming: 3 bases; J trimming: 8 bases; junction bases outside the gene matches: 10. This CDR3 is built from 16 residues. Clones were read by immunoSEQ multiplex PCR, and TCRdb kept only the in-frame ones, dropping some. The table lists 200,000 to 250,000 clones, 82% of them singletons. This sequence was found in a middle-aged man who had recovered from COVID-19. This chain joins TRBV24-1 and TRBJ1-2, with 11 bases that match TRBD1. Sequenced sample: PBMCs or T cells enriched from blood (not recorded which). CDR3 DNA: TGTGCCACCAGTGATGTTCCAGGACAGGGGGCGCGGGGCTACACCTTC. Amino acids: CATSDVPGQGARGYTF.